Listed below are T cell receptor beta chains from one sample, sequenced in a study of naive and memory T cell subsets. In TCRdb, the UMI-ligation and nested PCR reads were re-called with MiXCR into one record per CDR3 protein. The sample holds more than 95,000 distinct CDR3 sequences, more than 12% seen once. Source material: naive CD8+ T cells from blood. The receptors were gathered from a human donor in good health. CDR3s include the opening cysteine and the closing phenylalanine or tryptophan. The D gene is left open where the match is weak. For some rows the clone size is stated as once, few or many, or as a class when expanded; others skip it.

>TRBV20-1|NA|TRBJ1-2|NA
TGCAGTGCTAGAGATAGACAGTCCTATGGCTACACCTTC
CSARDRQSYGYTF
>TRBV27|few|TRBJ2-1|NA
TGTGCCAGCAGTTTATCTTTCTACAATGAGCAGTTCTTC
CASSLSFYNEQFF
>TRBV12-3/TRBV12-4|NA|TRBJ2-3|NA
TGTGCCAGCAGTTTAGGTGTCTACCCAGATACGCAGTATTTT
CASSLGVYPDTQYF
>TRBV28|few|TRBJ2-3|TRBD2
TGTGCCAGCAGCACCACTAGCGGGGGCACCACAGATACGCAGTATTTT
CASSTTSGGTTDTQYF
>TRBV7-2|NA|TRBJ1-1|NA
TGTGCCAGCCCCAGGGAGGGGTTTTCTAACACTGAAGCTTTCTTT
CASPREGFSNTEAFF
>TRBV11-1|few|TRBJ2-5|TRBD1
TGTGCCAGCAGCCAGCGGACAGGGGGCGTAGAGACCCAGTACTTC
CASSQRTGGVETQYF
>TRBV12-3/TRBV12-4|NA|TRBJ2-2|NA
TGTGCCAGCAGTCCGCCAGGGGGGTTTGACACCGGGGAGCTGTTTTTT
CASSPPGGFDTGELFF
>TRBV6-5|once|TRBJ2-5|NA
TGTGCCAGCAGTTACCTCGCGTACCAAGAGACCCAGTACTTC
CASSYLAYQETQYF
>TRBV19|NA|TRBJ2-6|NA
TGTGCCAAGACAAGGGGGGGGAATTTCTCTGGGGCCAACGTCCTGACTTTC
CAKTRGGNFSGANVLTF
>TRBV19|NA|TRBJ2-7|TRBD1
TGTGCCAGTAGTATGGGGGCAGGGGGCTACGAGCAGTACTTC
CASSMGAGGYEQYF
>TRBV13|few|TRBJ1-4|TRBD1
TGTGCCAGCAGCTTCGACAGGGCCGGAGATGAAAAACTGTTTTTT
CASSFDRAGDEKLFF
>TRBV7-8|many|TRBJ2-7|NA
TGTGCCAGCACTTCTGCCTCAGGGGCCCCCTACGAGCAGTACTTC
CASTSASGAPYEQYF
>TRBV2|NA|TRBJ2-6|NA
TGTGCCAGCGAAAGGGGGGGAGCTGGGGCCAACGTCCTGACTTTC
CASERGGAGANVLTF
>TRBV13|few|TRBJ1-6|TRBD1
TGTGCCAGCACAGGGGGCAATTCACCCCTCCACTTT
CASTGGNSPLHF
>TRBV18|NA|TRBJ2-7|NA
TGTGCCAGCTCACTTACCAGGCAGGTTGGGGATACGCCCTACGAGCAGTACTTC
CASSLTRQVGDTPYEQYF
>TRBV10-2|NA|TRBJ2-5|NA
TGCGCCAGCAGTGAGTCGGGGGTTGGAGAGACCCAGTACTTC
CASSESGVGETQYF
>TRBV13|few|TRBJ1-2|NA
TGTGCCAGCAGCTTAGCTTTGGAGGACTATGGCTACACCTTC
CASSLALEDYGYTF
>TRBV7-9|few|TRBJ2-7|TRBD1
TGTGCCAGCAGCCCATGGACAGGGGCCTACGAGCAGTACTTC
CASSPWTGAYEQYF
>TRBV12-3/TRBV12-4|few|TRBJ1-5|NA
TGTGCCAGCAGTTTAGCTGGGTTGCTTCAGCCCCAGCATTTT
CASSLAGLLQPQHF
>TRBV19|few|TRBJ2-1|TRBD1
TGTGCCACCGGACAGGGGGAGACAGCCTACAATGAGCAGTTCTTC
CATGQGETAYNEQFF
>TRBV6-6|few|TRBJ2-7|NA
TGTGCCAGCAGTTACCCCCCCAGTCGCGAGCAGTACTTC
CASSYPPSREQYF
>TRBV15|few|TRBJ1-1|NA
TGTGCCACCAGCAGAGACAGGACCTTGAACACTGAAGCTTTCTTT
CATSRDRTLNTEAFF
>TRBV5-5|NA|TRBJ2-7|NA
TGTGCCAGCAGCCCACTAGCTTCGAGCTCCTACGAGCAGTACTTC
CASSPLASSSYEQYF
>TRBV12-3/TRBV12-4|NA|TRBJ2-5|TRBD2
TGTGCCAGCAGTTTACTAGCGGGGCCACAAGAGACCCAGTACTTC
CASSLLAGPQETQYF
>TRBV4-3|many|TRBJ2-1|NA
TGCGCCAGCAGCCAAGATCTGCGGGAGCAGTTCTTC
CASSQDLREQFF
>TRBV7-9|few|TRBJ2-2|NA
TGTGCCAGCAGCTTGACAGGAGGAACCGGGGAGCTGTTTTTT
CASSLTGGTGELFF
>TRBV11-2|few|TRBJ1-1|NA
TGTGCCAGCAGCTTAGGCCCCTTCCTCCAGACGGAAACTGAAGCTTTCTTT
CASSLGPFLQTETEAFF
>TRBV28|NA|TRBJ2-1|NA
TGTGCCAGCAGTTCAACAGGGACCTTCGACAATGAGCAGTTCTTC
CASSSTGTFDNEQFF
>TRBV27|few|TRBJ2-3|TRBD2
TGTGCCAGCAGTATACTAGCGGGGGTTGGCGATACGCAGTATTTT
CASSILAGVGDTQYF
>TRBV7-2|NA|TRBJ2-1|NA
TGTGCCAGCAGCTCCCCCGGGACCAAGGTCGAGCAGTTCTTC
CASSSPGTKVEQFF
>TRBV2|NA|TRBJ2-3|TRBD1
TGTGCCAGCAGTGGGGACAGGATGAATAGCACAGATACGCAGTATTTT
CASSGDRMNSTDTQYF